This TCR beta chain was observed in a study of T cells in localized non-small cell lung cancer. The data were produced by immunoSEQ multiplex PCR, yet TCRdb's version contains in-frame clones alone and is incomplete. The sample holds approximately 7,200 clones, more than 75% seen once. The V gene's germline CDR1 is SSHAT and CDR2 FNYEAQ (reference sequence). Germline trimming cut 5 bases from V and 4 bases from J; bases unmatched to any gene: 12. The CDR3 is 17 residues long. This sequence originates from a male donor aged 60 or over with stage III lung adenocarcinoma. Sequenced material: peripheral blood, taken before any cancer treatment. The chain links TRBV7-7 to TRBJ2-1, with 9 bases lining up with TRBD2. CDR3 nucleotide sequence: TGTGCCAGCAGCGCGACGAGTCCTAGCGGGGCGTACAATGAGCAGTTCTTC. Translating it yields CASSATSPSGAYNEQFF.